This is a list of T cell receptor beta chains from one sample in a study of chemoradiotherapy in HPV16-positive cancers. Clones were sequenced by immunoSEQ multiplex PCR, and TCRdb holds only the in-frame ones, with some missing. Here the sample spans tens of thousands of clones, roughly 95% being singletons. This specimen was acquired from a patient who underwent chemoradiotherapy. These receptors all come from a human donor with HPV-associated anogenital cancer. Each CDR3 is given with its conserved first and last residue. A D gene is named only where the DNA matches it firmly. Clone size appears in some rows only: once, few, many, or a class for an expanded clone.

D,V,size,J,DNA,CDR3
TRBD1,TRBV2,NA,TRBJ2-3,TGTGCCAGTTCTATCGGACAGGGGTCCCTCACAGATACGCAGTATTTT,CASSIGQGSLTDTQYF
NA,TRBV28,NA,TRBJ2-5,TGTGCCAGCAGTCCGCTTGAGGTGGGGAAAGAGACCCAGTACTTC,CASSPLEVGKETQYF
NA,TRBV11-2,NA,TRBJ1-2,TGTGCCAGCAGCTTAGGATTAACAGGGTACCGCCTAGGCTACACCTTC,CASSLGLTGYRLGYTF
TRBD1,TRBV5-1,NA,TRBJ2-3,TGCGCCAGCAGCGTCCGACCGGGACAGGGGGCTTCAGATACGCAGTATTTT,CASSVRPGQGASDTQYF
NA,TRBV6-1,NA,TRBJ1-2,TGTGCCAGCAGTAGAGACTATGGCTACACCTTC,CASSRDYGYTF
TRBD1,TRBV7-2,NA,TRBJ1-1,TGTGCCAGCAGCGTTAGACAGGGTTCGACTGAAGCTTTCTTT,CASSVRQGSTEAFF
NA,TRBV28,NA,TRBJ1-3,TGTGCCATCAAGGGGCCACACGCGGGAAACACCATATATTTT,CAIKGPHAGNTIYF
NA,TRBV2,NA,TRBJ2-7,TGTGCCAGCAGTGGCCCGGGGCCCGAGCAGTACTTC,CASSGPGPEQYF
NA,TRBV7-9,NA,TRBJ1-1,TGTGCCAGCAGCCGGGGACGGATGAACACTGAAGCTTTCTTT,CASSRGRMNTEAFF
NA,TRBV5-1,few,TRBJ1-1,TGCGCCAGCAGCCCGGAAATGAACACTGAAGCTTTCTTT,CASSPEMNTEAFF
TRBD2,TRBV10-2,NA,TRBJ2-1,TGCGCCGTCGAGCGGGAGGTAGCGGGAGGGCCCGGTCCCTACAATGAGCAGTTCTTC,CAVEREVAGGPGPYNEQFF
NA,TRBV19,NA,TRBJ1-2,TGTGCCAGTACGGACGGCCCCTATGGCTACACCTTC,CASTDGPYGYTF
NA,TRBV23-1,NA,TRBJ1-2,TGCGCCAGCAGTCAATCGGTCCGGACGGCTGAGCGCTACACCTTC,CASSQSVRTAERYTF
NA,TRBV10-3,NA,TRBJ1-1,TGTGCCATCAGTGAGTCGACGGTCTACACTGAAGCTTTCTTT,CAISESTVYTEAFF
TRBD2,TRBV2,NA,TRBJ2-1,TGTGCCAGCGGGAAGCGGGGCTACAATGAGCAGTTCTTC,CASGKRGYNEQFF
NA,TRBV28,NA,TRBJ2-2,TGTGCCAGCAGTTTCCGCCCTACCGGGGAGCTGTTTTTT,CASSFRPTGELFF
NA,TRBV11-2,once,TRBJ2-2,TGTGCCAGCAGCTTAGATCCCGTACGCTCACGCCTCACCGGGGAGCTGTTTTTT,CASSLDPVRSRLTGELFF
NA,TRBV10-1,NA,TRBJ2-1,TGCGCCAGCAGAGACGGACTTTACAATGAGCAGTTCTTC,CASRDGLYNEQFF
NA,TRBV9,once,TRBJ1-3,TGTGCCAGCAGCGGTCAGGGGTTCGTAAACACCATATATTTT,CASSGQGFVNTIYF
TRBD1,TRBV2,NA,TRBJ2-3,TGTGCCAGCAGTGAACAAGGCCAGGGGGCAGATACGCAGTATTTT,CASSEQGQGADTQYF
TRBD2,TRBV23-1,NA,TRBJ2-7,TGCGCCAGCAGTCAAATCCATCTAGCGGCCACCTACGAGCAGTACTTC,CASSQIHLAATYEQYF
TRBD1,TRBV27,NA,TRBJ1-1,TGTGCCAGCAGTTTATGGACAGGAACTGAAGCTTTCTTT,CASSLWTGTEAFF
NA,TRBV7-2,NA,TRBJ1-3,TGTGCCAGCAGCCAGGGCCCCGGAAACACCATATATTTT,CASSQGPGNTIYF
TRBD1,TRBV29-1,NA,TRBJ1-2,TGCAGCGCCCGACAGGGAGAGGGCTACACCTTC,CSARQGEGYTF
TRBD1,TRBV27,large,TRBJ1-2,TGTGCCAGCAGAGGAGGGGGCGTTTACTATGGCTACACCTTC,CASRGGGVYYGYTF
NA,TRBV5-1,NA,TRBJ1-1,TGCGCCAGCAGGGATGGAGGGAACACTGAAGCTTTCTTT,CASRDGGNTEAFF
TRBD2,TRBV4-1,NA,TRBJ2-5,TGCGCCAGCAGCCAAGAGGTGGCGGGGGGGCATCGGAGGGAGACCCAGTACTTC,CASSQEVAGGHRRETQYF
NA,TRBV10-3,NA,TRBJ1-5,TGTGCCATCAGTGAGATACAGGGTCCGAGGGGAATCCAGCATTTT,CAISEIQGPRGIQHF
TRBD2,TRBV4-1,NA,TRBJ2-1,TGCGCCAGCAGCCAACCCCTTGTACTAGCGGGGGCGCCCAATGAGCAGTTCTTC,CASSQPLVLAGAPNEQFF
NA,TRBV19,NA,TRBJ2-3,TGTGCCAGTAGTATAGGACTCTACTCTGGGGATACGCAGTATTTT,CASSIGLYSGDTQYF
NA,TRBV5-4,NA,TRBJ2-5,TGTGCCAGCAGCTTGTCCGCTCAAGAGACCCAGTACTTC,CASSLSAQETQYF
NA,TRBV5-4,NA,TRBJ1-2,TGTGCCAGCAGCTTGGAGCGGCAGAGCTATGGCTACACCTTC,CASSLERQSYGYTF
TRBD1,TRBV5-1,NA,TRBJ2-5,TGCGCCAGCAGCCGGGACAGGGGGCAAGAGACCCAGTACTTC,CASSRDRGQETQYF
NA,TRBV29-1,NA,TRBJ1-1,TGCAGCGAGTCGGGGCCTACCACTGAAGCTTTCTTT,CSESGPTTEAFF
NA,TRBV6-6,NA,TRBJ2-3,TGTGCCAGCAGTTTAACGGGACGGGACACAGATACGCAGTATTTT,CASSLTGRDTDTQYF
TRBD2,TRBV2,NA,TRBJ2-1,TGTGCCAGCAGTACAACTCTAGCGGGAGTTGGCAATGAGCAGTTCTTC,CASSTTLAGVGNEQFF
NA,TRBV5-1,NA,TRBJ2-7,TGCGCCAGCAGCTTGTTCGATCTAGCGTACGAGCAGTACTTC,CASSLFDLAYEQYF
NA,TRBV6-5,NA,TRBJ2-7,TGTGCCAGCAGTTACTCTGGGAGGCCCTACGAGCAGTACTTC,CASSYSGRPYEQYF
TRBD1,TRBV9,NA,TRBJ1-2,TGTGCCAGCAGCCCTGGGACAGGGGGGGACGTTGAGTTC,CASSPGTGGDVEF
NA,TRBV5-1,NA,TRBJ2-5,TGCGCCAGCAGCACAGCTAAGCTGGAGACCCAGTACTTC,CASSTAKLETQYF
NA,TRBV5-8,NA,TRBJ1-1,TGTGCCAGCAGCTTGGCACTAAACGAACTACACCTTGAAGCTTTCTTT,CASSLALNELHLEAFF
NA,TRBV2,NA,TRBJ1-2,TGTGCCAGCAGTGAAGGACACGGGGAGTTCTATGGCTACACCTTC,CASSEGHGEFYGYTF